This is a list of T cell receptor beta chains from one sample in a study of CD8+ T cells in alopecia areata. The protocol was immunoSEQ multiplex PCR, while the TCRdb copy is restricted to in-frame clones and leaves out a portion. This table holds about 190,000 clones, roughly 60% found once. The sample was CD4+ T cells sorted from blood, taken at week 24, from a patient treated with tofacitinib. The origin of the receptors is a human donor with alopecia areata. Both conserved end residues are part of each CDR3. A D gene is named only where the DNA matches it firmly. The size of a clone is reported for some rows only, either as once, few or many, or as a class for expanded clones.

TRBJ1-2 | TRBV25-1 | . | 15 | . | CASSEWGTAKVGYTF | TGTGCCAGCAGTGAATGGGGGACGGCAAAAGTAGGCTACACCTTC
TRBJ1-2 | TRBV30 | TRBD1 | 12 | . | CAWSSQGVGYTF | TGTGCCTGGAGTTCACAGGGGGTCGGCTACACCTTC
TRBJ2-7 | TRBV5-1 | TRBD1 | 14 | once | CASSLQGIGYEQYF | TGCGCCAGCAGCTTACAGGGGATAGGCTACGAGCAGTACTTC
TRBJ2-7 | TRBV5-1 | . | 14 | . | CATPGDRGPYEQYF | TGCGCCACCCCGGGGGACCGGGGTCCTTACGAGCAGTACTTC
TRBJ2-7 | TRBV6-5 | TRBD2 | 15 | . | CASRLLAGANYEQYF | TGTGCCAGCAGACTACTAGCGGGGGCCAACTACGAGCAGTACTTC
TRBJ1-2 | TRBV2 | . | 13 | few | CASSVYREYGYTF | TGTGCCAGCAGTGTATACAGGGAATATGGCTACACCTTC
TRBJ1-6 | TRBV30 | . | 16 | . | CAWSEQPSSYNSPLHF | TGTGCCTGGAGCGAACAGCCGAGCTCCTATAATTCACCCCTCCACTTT
TRBJ1-2 | TRBV13 | . | 12 | . | CASRRGGDGYTF | TGTGCCAGCAGGAGGGGGGGTGATGGCTACACCTTC
TRBJ1-2 | TRBV30 | . | 13 | . | CAWSADRRYGYTF | TGTGCCTGGAGTGCCGACAGGCGGTATGGCTACACCTTC
TRBJ1-2 | TRBV2 | . | 14 | . | CASLALRVQMGYTF | TGTGCCAGCCTCGCCCTAAGGGTCCAAATGGGCTACACCTTC
TRBJ1-5 | TRBV30 | . | 14 | . | CAWSPGGGNQPQHF | TGTGCCTGGAGCCCTGGGGGGGGAAATCAGCCCCAGCATTTT
TRBJ1-2 | TRBV7-6 | . | 15 | . | CASSLGAGENYGYTF | TGTGCCAGCAGCTTAGGGGCAGGAGAAAACTATGGCTACACCTTC
TRBJ2-7 | TRBV6-5 | . | 15 | . | CASSYEHGSSYEQYF | TGTGCCAGCAGTTACGAACATGGCAGTTCCTACGAGCAGTACTTC
TRBJ1-2 | TRBV30 | . | 15 | . | CAWSPAGLPGTGYTF | TGTGCCTGGAGCCCCGCCGGGTTGCCGGGAACTGGCTACACCTTC